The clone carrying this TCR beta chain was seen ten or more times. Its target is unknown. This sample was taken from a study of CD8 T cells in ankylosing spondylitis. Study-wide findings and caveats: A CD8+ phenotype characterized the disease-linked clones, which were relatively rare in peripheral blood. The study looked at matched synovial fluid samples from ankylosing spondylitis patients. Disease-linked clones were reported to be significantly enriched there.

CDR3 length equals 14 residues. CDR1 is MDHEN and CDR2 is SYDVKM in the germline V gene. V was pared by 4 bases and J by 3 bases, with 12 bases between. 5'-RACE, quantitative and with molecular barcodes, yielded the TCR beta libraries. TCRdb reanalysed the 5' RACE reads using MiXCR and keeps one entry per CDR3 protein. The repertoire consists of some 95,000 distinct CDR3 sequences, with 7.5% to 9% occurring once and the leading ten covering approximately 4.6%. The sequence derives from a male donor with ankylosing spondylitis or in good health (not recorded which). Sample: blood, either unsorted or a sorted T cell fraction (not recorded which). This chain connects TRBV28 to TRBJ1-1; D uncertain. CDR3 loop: CASSSGLTHTEAFF. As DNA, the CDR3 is TGTGCCAGCAGTTCCGGACTTACGCACACTGAAGCTTTCTTT.